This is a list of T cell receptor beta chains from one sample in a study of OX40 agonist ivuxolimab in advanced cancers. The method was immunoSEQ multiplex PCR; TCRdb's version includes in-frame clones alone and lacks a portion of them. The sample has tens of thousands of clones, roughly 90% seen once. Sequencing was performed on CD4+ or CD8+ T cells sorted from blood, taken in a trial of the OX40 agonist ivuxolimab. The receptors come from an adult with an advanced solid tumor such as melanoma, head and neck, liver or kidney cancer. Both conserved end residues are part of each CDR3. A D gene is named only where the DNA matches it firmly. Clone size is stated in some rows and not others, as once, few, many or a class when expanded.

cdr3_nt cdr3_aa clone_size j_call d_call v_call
TGTGCCAGCAGCTTAGGTCGGGGAGTCGAGCAGTACTTC CASSLGRGVEQYF once TRBJ2-7 - TRBV7-2
TGTGCCAGCTCACCCGGGGGAGGGGCACTTGAGCAGTTCTTC CASSPGGGALEQFF - TRBJ2-1 TRBD2 TRBV18
TGTGCCAGTAGTATATCTTATGGGAGTCTGGGGGCTTTCTTT CASSISYGSLGAFF - TRBJ1-1 - TRBV19
TGCAGCGTCGTTCAAGAGACCCAGTACTTC CSVVQETQYF - TRBJ2-5 - TRBV29-1
TGTGCCAGCGTGGGCGGGACCCTGAACACCGGGGAGCTGTTTTTT CASVGGTLNTGELFF - TRBJ2-2 - TRBV7-9
TGCGCCAGCAGCTTGTCCAGCTCTAGCTCCTACAATGAGCAGTTCTTC CASSLSSSSSYNEQFF - TRBJ2-1 - TRBV5-1
TGTGCCAGCAGCTTAATAGCGACTAGTTGGTCTGGGGAGCTGTTTTTT CASSLIATSWSGELFF - TRBJ2-2 - TRBV13
TGTGCCAGCAGCGTACAGGAAAGGGGGACCTCCTACGAGCAGTACTTC CASSVQERGTSYEQYF - TRBJ2-7 - TRBV7-6
TGTGCCAGCAGAACAGGGACTCCGAACACTGAAGCTTTCTTT CASRTGTPNTEAFF - TRBJ1-1 - TRBV27
TGCGCCAGCAGTTTAGACGGGGCCTCTGGAAACACCATATATTTT CASSLDGASGNTIYF - TRBJ1-3 - TRBV5-1
TGTGCCAGCAGTGGGAACTCGCGGACAGATAGGCAGCCCCAGCATTTT CASSGNSRTDRQPQHF once TRBJ1-5 - TRBV6-6
TGTGCCAGTAGTCCCGGGACAGGGGCCACTGGGGCCAACGTCCTGACTTTC CASSPGTGATGANVLTF - TRBJ2-6 TRBD1 TRBV19
TGTGCCAGCAGTGAGACAGGGGGCACAGATACGCAGTATTTT CASSETGGTDTQYF - TRBJ2-3 TRBD1 TRBV7-6
TGTGCCAGCAGCTTGTTTCAGATTGCAACTAATGAAAAACTGTTTTTT CASSLFQIATNEKLFF - TRBJ1-4 - TRBV5-8
TGTGCCGGCAGGGGATACGAGCAGTACTTC CAGRGYEQYF - TRBJ2-7 - TRBV7-6
TGTGCCAGCACAGGACAGGGGCTCCATGGCTATGGCTACACCTTC CASTGQGLHGYGYTF - TRBJ1-2 TRBD1 TRBV28
TGTGCCAGCAGTTCCTCACTCCCCTACGAGCAGTACTTC CASSSSLPYEQYF - TRBJ2-7 - TRBV6-5
TGTGCCAGCTCACCACCCGGCAACTCCGGGGAGCTGTTTTTT CASSPPGNSGELFF - TRBJ2-2 - TRBV18
TGTGCCAGTACTCAAAGACAGGGTGGGACCCAGTACTTC CASTQRQGGTQYF - TRBJ2-5 TRBD1 TRBV19
TGTGCCAGCAGGTTCCAACCGGGACAGGGGGCCTACGAGCAGTACTTC CASRFQPGQGAYEQYF - TRBJ2-7 TRBD1 TRBV28
TGCGCCAGCAGCTTGGCCGGGCCCCTCAGCGGGGGCTACACCTTC CASSLAGPLSGGYTF - TRBJ1-2 - TRBV5-1
TGTGCTAGCAGGGGGACCGTGGACACCGGGGAGCTGTTTTTT CASRGTVDTGELFF - TRBJ2-2 TRBD1 TRBV7-7
TGCGCCAGCAGCTTGGGCGGTGAGGGGAGGCAGTACTTC CASSLGGEGRQYF once TRBJ2-7 - TRBV5-1
TGCGCCAGCAGCCAGGGGACAGTCTATGGCTACACCTTC CASSQGTVYGYTF few TRBJ1-2 TRBD1 TRBV4-1
TGCAGCGTTAACCCTACACGGGGAGGAAGCACAGATACGCAGTATTTT CSVNPTRGGSTDTQYF - TRBJ2-3 - TRBV29-1
TGTGCCAGCAGCCTCCCGGGCTTCGGAGGGGTCCGCGGCTATGGCTACACCTTC CASSLPGFGGVRGYGYTF - TRBJ1-2 - TRBV28
TGTGCCAGCAGCTTAAGCTCCCTGTCGAACACTGAAGCTTTCTTT CASSLSSLSNTEAFF - TRBJ1-1 - TRBV7-2
TGTGCCAGTAGTTCATCGGACAGGGGGCATAAAAGCACTGAAGCTTTCTTT CASSSSDRGHKSTEAFF - TRBJ1-1 TRBD1 TRBV19
TGCGCCAGCAGCGGCGGGACCGGAATTAATGAAAAACTGTTTTTT CASSGGTGINEKLFF - TRBJ1-4 - TRBV5-1
TGCAGCGTCCCGTTGAACCCAACAGATACGCAGTATTTT CSVPLNPTDTQYF - TRBJ2-3 - TRBV29-1
TGCGCCAGCAGCCGAATAGCTCTAGCGGCCTACAATGAGCAGTTCTTC CASSRIALAAYNEQFF few TRBJ2-1 TRBD2 TRBV4-1
TGTGCCAGCAGTGACAGGCCAACAACTAATGAAAAACTGTTTTTT CASSDRPTTNEKLFF - TRBJ1-4 - TRBV27
TGTGCCAGCAGCTCCGGGACACCCACCGGGGAGCTGTTTTTT CASSSGTPTGELFF - TRBJ2-2 - TRBV11-2
TGCGCCAGCAGTTCCGGACTTACTGGAAACACCATATATTTT CASSSGLTGNTIYF - TRBJ1-3 - TRBV5-1
TGTGCCAGCAGCTTAGCGGGACTAGCGGGAGGGGGGCTCTCCTACAATGAGCAGTTCTTC CASSLAGLAGGGLSYNEQFF - TRBJ2-1 TRBD2 TRBV7-2
TGTGCCAGCTCGTCAAATGAAAAACTGTTTTTT CASSSNEKLFF - TRBJ1-4 - TRBV18
TGTGCCAGCAGCGGGGGACTAGCGGGAGCCTACGAGCAGTACTTC CASSGGLAGAYEQYF once TRBJ2-7 TRBD2 TRBV11-2
TGCGCCAGCAAGCAGGGTTCGGGATCTTACGAGCAGTACTTC CASKQGSGSYEQYF - TRBJ2-7 - TRBV5-1
TGCGCCAGCAGCCAAGATGGGGCGGGAGGGCCCCGTGAGCAGTTCTTC CASSQDGAGGPREQFF - TRBJ2-1 TRBD2 TRBV4-1
TGCAGTGCGACAGGGGATATTGAAGCTTTCTTT CSATGDIEAFF - TRBJ1-1 TRBD1 TRBV20-1
TGTGCCAGCAGCCCAGGTGGGCGGGGACTTGGCTACACCTTC CASSPGGRGLGYTF - TRBJ1-2 - TRBV7-9
TGTGCCAGCAGTCCGTGGACTAGCGGGAGGGCCGCTGAGCAGTTCTTC CASSPWTSGRAAEQFF once TRBJ2-1 TRBD2 TRBV27
TGCGCCAGCAGTCTTTTGACGGGACAGGGGGCGAAAGGACGGAGCAATCAGCCCCAGCATTTT CASSLLTGQGAKGRSNQPQHF - TRBJ1-5 TRBD1 TRBV23-1
TGTGCCAGCAGTTTAGCGGGAGGGTCCTACGAGCAGTACTTC CASSLAGGSYEQYF - TRBJ2-7 TRBD2 TRBV28
TGTGCCAGCAGGATAACTAAGGGGGTAGGGACTGAAGCTTTCTTT CASRITKGVGTEAFF - TRBJ1-1 - TRBV27
TGTGCCAGCAGCTTCAGGCAGACCTACGAGCAGTACTTC CASSFRQTYEQYF - TRBJ2-7 - TRBV5-6
TGTGCCAGCAGTCCCCCTACGGGGACTAGCGGGAGCACAGATACGCAGTATTTT CASSPPTGTSGSTDTQYF - TRBJ2-3 TRBD2 TRBV25-1
TGTGCCAGCAGTTACGGATCAGGGGGGTCCGACTATGGCTACACCTTC CASSYGSGGSDYGYTF - TRBJ1-2 TRBD1 TRBV6-5
TGCGCCAGCAGCCCTAGTTTCGGCTCCTACGAGCAGTACTTC CASSPSFGSYEQYF - TRBJ2-7 - TRBV5-1
TGTGCCAGCAGTTACTCTTCTAGCGAGGGCGAGCAGTACTTC CASSYSSSEGEQYF - TRBJ2-7 - TRBV6-6
TGTGCCAGCTCACCAGGTAGCGGGAGTAAAAATGAGCAGTTCTTC CASSPGSGSKNEQFF - TRBJ2-1 TRBD2 TRBV18
TGTGCCAGTAGTATAGGGACAGCCAACGAGCAGTACTTC CASSIGTANEQYF once TRBJ2-7 - TRBV19
TGCGCCAGCAGTGAGACACGAGGGGCGCCCCAGCATTTT CASSETRGAPQHF few TRBJ1-5 - TRBV10-2
TGTGCCAGCAGCTTTAGTTTCGGCGGAGCCTACGAGCAGTACTTC CASSFSFGGAYEQYF - TRBJ2-7 - TRBV5-5
TGTGCCAGTAGCCGGGACAGGGCGACTAATGAAAAACTGTTTTTT CASSRDRATNEKLFF - TRBJ1-4 TRBD1 TRBV19